What follows are 18 T cell receptor beta chains derived from one specimen sequenced in a study of shared clonotypes between healthy human individuals. Naive-designated CD8 cells lacked CD45RO, were positively enriched for CCR7, and omitted terminally differentiated effector memory CD45RA+ cells. Here immunoSEQ multiplex PCR was the method, and the copy in TCRdb shows in-frame clones only, minus some. The sample consists of approximately 810,000 clones, 85% to 95% of them appearing once. Material for sequencing was naive CD8+ T cells sorted from blood. These receptors all come from a man aged 30 to 39 in good health.

This clone was picked up one time. The chain couples TRBV29-1 to TRBJ1-2, with TRBD1 matching 7 bases. Trimming removed 7 bases from V and 4 bases from J; junction bases left unmatched: 12. The CDR3 totals 14 residues. Per germline, CDR1 SQVTM and CDR2 ANQGSEA. This CDR3 is CSAYRDSVAYGYTF. In nucleotides, the CDR3 is TGCAGCGCATACCGGGACAGCGTCGCCTATGGCTACACCTTC.

The gene calls are TRBV27 and TRBJ2-1; no definite D call. The CDR3 spans 14 residues. CDR1 MNHEY and CDR2 SMNVEV come from the germline V gene (reference sequence). V was trimmed by 7 bases and J by 0 bases, leaving 10 bases between them. For the CDR3, the DNA is TGTGCCAGCAAGGTTCAGAGCTCCTACAATGAGCAGTTCTTC. Protein product: CASKVQSSYNEQFF.

This clone was counted only a few times. Distinct nucleotide sequences in the sample also encode this CDR3. The chain joins TRBV7-2 to TRBJ1-5, with D unclear. Germline V gene data show CDR1 as SGHTA and CDR2 as FQGNSA. Trimming shortened V by 1 base and J by 0 bases, and 7 bases separated the two germline ends. The CDR3 loop spans 15 amino acids. The CDR3 is CASSLEGYSNQPQHF. CDR3 nucleotide sequence: TGTGCCAGCAGCTTAGAAGGATATAGCAATCAGCCCCAGCATTTT.

The chain uses TRBV6-1 and TRBJ2-1; 7 bases align to TRBD2. The CDR3 contains 12 residues. The germline CDR1 and CDR2 sequences are MNHNS and SASEGT. With 7 bases clipped from V and 9 bases from J, the junction kept 6 bases outside the gene matches. The CDR3 spells CASTGGGPEQFF. The CDR3 nucleotides are TGTGCCAGCACGGGGGGAGGGCCTGAGCAGTTCTTC.

The chain uses TRBV7-6 and TRBJ2-7; 10 nucleotides line up with TRBD2. The V gene's germline CDR1 is SGHVS and CDR2 FNYEAQ. Trimming cost V 3 bases and J 4 bases; bases outside gene matches: 12. This CDR3 comprises 17 residues. The CDR3 DNA follows: TGTGCCAGCAGCTTCGCAGCGGGAGGGCCGGAATCATACGAGCAGTACTTC. This codes for CASSFAAGGPESYEQYF.

Only one count was recorded for this clone. The CDR3 reads CASSDIKSNEQFF. The CDR3 DNA follows: TGTGCCAGCAGTGATATCAAGTCCAATGAGCAGTTCTTC. The genes are TRBV25-1 and TRBJ2-1; D unclear. The CDR3 has 13 residues. The V end lost 3 bases, the J end lost 6 bases, and 9 bases lay between the germline ends. Per germline, CDR1 MGHDK and CDR2 SYGVNS.

This chain connects TRBV2 to TRBJ2-2, with D possibly TRBD2 on 6 matching bases. Trimming took off 10 bases at V and 5 bases at J, with 14 bases between the two ends. The CDR3 loop spans 13 amino acids. Germline-derived CDR1 and CDR2 are SNHLY and FYNNEI. The CDR3 sequence is CATGSARTGELFF. In DNA, the CDR3 is TGTGCCACCGGGAGCGCTCGAACCGGGGAGCTGTTTTTT.

The J gene is TRBJ2-7, the V gene TRBV29-1; 13 positions agree with TRBD2. The germline gives CDR1 SQVTM, CDR2 ANQGSEA. The CDR3 spans 16 residues. V was clipped by 7 bases and J by 3 bases; unmatched bases: 12. This CDR3 is CSALGLAGATLYEQYF. The CDR3 nucleotides read TGCAGCGCCCTCGGACTAGCGGGAGCCACCCTCTACGAGCAGTACTTC.

The V gene is TRBV5-1, the J gene TRBJ2-3, with D perhaps matching TRBD1 (6 bases). This CDR3 has 16 residues. Trimming cost V 4 bases and J 4 bases, with 19 bases left between them. Germline loops: CDR1 SGHRS, CDR2 YFSETQ. The CDR3 region is CASSPGVGGEADTQYF. CDR3 bases: TGCGCCAGCAGCCCAGGGGTTGGGGGTGAGGCAGATACGCAGTATTTT.

The chain combines TRBV5-1 with TRBJ2-7, with 8 bases that match TRBD1. CDR3 length: 15 amino acids. Germline loops: CDR1 SGHRS, CDR2 YFSETQ. V gave up 4 bases and J gave up 0 bases; unmatched junction bases: 6. CDR3: CASSGGQASSYEQYF. In nucleotides, the CDR3 is TGCGCCAGCAGCGGGGGACAGGCGAGCTCCTACGAGCAGTACTTC.

This sequence joins TRBV29-1 and TRBJ2-1; D is uncertain. With 8 bases removed from V and 3 bases from J, the gap between germline ends came to 17 bases. The CDR3 loop spans 14 amino acids. In germline, CDR1 is SQVTM, CDR2 ANQGSEA. DNA for the CDR3: TGCAGCCTCATGTGGGCGGTCCACTACAATGAGCAGTTCTTC. It specifies CSLMWAVHYNEQFF.

The chain uses TRBV29-1 and TRBJ2-3, with a possible D match to TRBD2 (6 bases). CDR3 length: 15 residues. V was trimmed by 6 bases and J by 2 bases, leaving 18 bases between them. Germline CDR1 and CDR2: SQVTM and ANQGSEA. For the CDR3, the DNA is TGCAGCGTCCCCACCTCCGGGGGAATCACAGATACGCAGTATTTT. This codes for CSVPTSGGITDTQYF.

CDR3 DNA: TGTGCCAGCAGCTTAACGTTAGGGCCTAGCGGGAGAGATAGCGGGGAGCTGTTTTTT. Its protein is CASSLTLGPSGRDSGELFF. J is TRBJ2-2 and V is TRBV7-8; the match to TRBD2 covers 10 bases. The CDR3 has 19 residues. Germline V lookup: CDR1 SGHVS, CDR2 FQNEAQ. V lost 2 bases, J lost 7 bases, and 16 bases stayed unmatched.

The J gene is TRBJ2-1, the V gene TRBV7-6; the D is unclear. V was clipped by 6 bases and J by 6 bases, with 6 bases between them. The germline CDR1 and CDR2 sequences are SGHVS and FNYEAQ. This CDR3 contains 11 residues. The CDR3 reads CASRTGNEQFF. The CDR3, as DNA: TGTGCCAGCAGGACCGGCAATGAGCAGTTCTTC.

In nucleotides, the CDR3 is TGCGCCAGCAGTGACGTAGGCGGCGGGGAGCTGTTTTTT. Its protein product is CASSDVGGGELFF. The chain joins TRBV10-1 to TRBJ2-2; D gene unclear. The CDR3 has 13 amino acids. Germline values: CDR1 WNHNN, CDR2 SYGVQD (reference sequence). V lost 3 bases and J lost 7, with 9 bases in between.

The genes are TRBV4-3 and TRBJ2-7; 9 bases are a match to TRBD1. Losses at the gene ends were 4 bases for V and 4 bases for J; bases not matched to a gene: 5. The CDR3 extends over 14 amino acids. Germline-derived CDR1 and CDR2 are LGHNA and YSLEER. The CDR3 DNA is TGCGCCAGCAGCCTCAGACAGGGGGATTACGAGCAGTACTTC. Encoded protein: CASSLRQGDYEQYF.

The chain links TRBV7-8 to TRBJ2-3; no reliable D call. The germline gives CDR1 SGHVS, CDR2 FQNEAQ. This CDR3 region has 12 residues. V was shortened by 5 bases and J by 4 bases, with 7 bases between the two germline ends. In nucleotides, the CDR3 is TGTGCCAGCAGCGCCCACCCAGATACGCAGTATTTT. It yields the protein CASSAHPDTQYF.

The chain couples TRBV28 to TRBJ2-1; a possible D gene is TRBD1 (5 bases). Trimming left V 4 bases short and J 4 bases short, with 17 bases between. The CDR3 consists of 16 residues. Germline-derived CDR1 and CDR2 are MDHEN and SYDVKM. DNA of the CDR3: TGTGCCAGCAGTTCTACAGGCTCCTTACCTTACAATGAGCAGTTCTTC. Its translation: CASSSTGSLPYNEQFF.